Presented here are 21 T cell receptor beta chains from one specimen sequenced in a study of blood T cell repertoires in COVID-19. The protocol was immunoSEQ multiplex PCR, while the TCRdb copy is restricted to in-frame clones and leaves out a portion. The table includes 200,000 to 250,000 clones, under 90% detected once. The sample was PBMCs or T cells enriched from blood (not recorded which). These receptors came from a woman aged 50 to 60 who had been exposed to COVID-19.

This chain links TRBV5-6 with TRBJ1-1; 9 bases line up with TRBD1. The CDR3 length is 18 residues. Germline V CDR1 and CDR2: SGHDT, YYEEEE. V gave up 2 bases and J gave up 1 base; unmatched junction bases: 12. The CDR3 protein is CASSFRDRVYGGNTEAFF. The CDR3 DNA reads TGTGCCAGCAGCTTCCGGGACAGGGTCTACGGGGGGAACACTGAAGCTTTCTTT. Complete variable domain (other parts from reference TRBV5-6 and TRBJ1-1): DAGVTQSPTHLIKTRGQQVTLRCSPKSGHDTVSWYQQALGQGPQFIFQYYEEEERQRGNFPDRFSGHQFPNYSSELNVNALLLGDSALYLCASSFRDRVYGGNTEAFFGQGTRLTVV.

A remark on this clone: A much larger clone lies one base from this, so it may be a read error. CDR3 coding DNA: TGTGCCAGCAGTTGGGGACAGGGGAACACTGAAGCTTTCTTT. It translates to CASSWGQGNTEAFF. The V gene is TRBV5-4, the J gene TRBJ1-1, with 9 bases identical to TRBD1. Germline values: CDR1 SGHNT, CDR2 YYREEE (reference sequence). The CDR3 contains 14 residues. J was trimmed by 1 base and V by 5 bases; bases with no gene match: 3.

The CDR3 coding sequence is TGCGCCAGCAGCTTCGGGGGGCGTAACACCGGGGAGCTGTTTTTT. Translated: CASSFGGRNTGELFF. The V and J genes are TRBV5-1 and TRBJ2-2, with D perhaps matching TRBD2 (7 bases). Germline V gene sequence: CDR1 SGHRS, CDR2 YFSETQ. The CDR3 contains 15 residues. The germline V and J ends were trimmed by 2 bases and 2 bases, with 10 bases remaining between them.

The CDR3 here is CASIGGQNTEAFF. The DNA for the CDR3 is TGTGCCAGCATCGGAGGGCAGAACACTGAAGCTTTCTTT. J is TRBJ1-1 and V is TRBV12-3 or TRBV12-4; no clear D. The CDR3 consists of 13 residues. Trimming left V 7 bases short and J 1 base short, with 10 bases between.

This clone was observed a few times. The chain has TRBV5-6 and TRBJ1-2; the D gene is possibly TRBD1 (6 bases). CDR3 length: 16 amino acids. Between the trimmed V and J ends, which lost 1 base and 7 bases, there was a span of 20 bases. Germline CDR1 is SGHDT and CDR2 is YYEEEE. This chain's CDR3 is CASSLTPGTSAIGYTF. CDR3 bases: TGTGCCAGCAGCTTGACCCCCGGGACATCGGCGATTGGCTACACCTTC.

The chain employs TRBV7-2 and TRBJ2-7; 8 bases match TRBD2. This CDR3 is built from 16 residues. CDR1 and CDR2 (germline): SGHTA, FQGNSA. Trimming at V came to 2 bases and at J to 0 bases, leaving 6 bases not matched to a gene. This CDR3 reads CASSLSPGGISYEQYF. CDR3 DNA: TGTGCCAGCAGCTTAAGTCCGGGGGGGATCTCCTACGAGCAGTACTTC.

V gene TRBV12-3 or TRBV12-4 combines with J gene TRBJ2-1; 9 bases match TRBD1. The CDR3 is made up of 13 amino acids. V shed 7 bases, J shed 8 bases, and the junction held 6 bases outside the gene matches. CDR3 residues: CASNNRGQDEQFF. As DNA, the CDR3 is TGTGCCAGCAACAACAGGGGGCAGGATGAGCAGTTCTTC.

This clone was found once. The chain is built from TRBV6-5 and TRBJ1-2; 9 nucleotides align to TRBD1. The CDR3 is 15 residues long. V shed 5 bases, J shed 7 bases, and the junction held 11 bases outside the gene matches. The germline gives CDR1 MNHEY, CDR2 SVGAGI. For the CDR3, the DNA is TGTGCCAGCAGTCCTTACAGGGGGCGCCATGGTGGCTACACCTTC. Its translation is CASSPYRGRHGGYTF.

V gene TRBV18 combines with J gene TRBJ1-2, with a tentative D call TRBD1 (5 bases). Germline V gives CDR1 KGHSH, CDR2 LQKENI. V lost 3 bases, J lost 5 bases, and 10 bases lay in between. This CDR3 region has 13 residues. The CDR3 nucleotides read TGTGCCAGCTCACCCGGGACTGGTTATGGCTACACCTTC. Its translation: CASSPGTGYGYTF.

This clone showed up just once. This chain joins TRBV27 and TRBJ1-5; 10 bases align to TRBD1. V lost 4 bases and J lost 4; bases outside the gene matches: 1. The germline gives CDR1 MNHEY, CDR2 SMNVEV (reference sequence). This CDR3 contains 14 residues. The CDR3 sequence: CASSSDRGNQPQHF. In DNA, the CDR3 is TGTGCCAGCAGTTCGGACAGGGGGAATCAGCCCCAGCATTTT.

This clone appeared once. The gene calls are TRBV12-3 or TRBV12-4 and TRBJ1-6, with D possibly matching TRBD1 (5 bases). Trimming removed 6 bases from V and 7 bases from J, with 10 bases in between. CDR3 size: 13 residues. In DNA form, the CDR3 reads TGTGCCAGCAGCCGTCCAGGGAATTCACCCCTCCACTTT. Translation: CASSRPGNSPLHF.

This chain connects TRBV5-1 to TRBJ2-7; D unresolved. In germline, CDR1 is SGHRS, CDR2 YFSETQ. Trimming took off 4 bases at V and 0 bases at J, with 11 bases between the two ends. The CDR3 is made up of 14 amino acids. CDR3 bases: TGCGCCAGCAGCGACATGGGTAGCTCCTACGAGCAGTACTTC. Amino acid sequence: CASSDMGSSYEQYF. The entire variable domain, with the rest obtained from reference TRBV5-1 and TRBJ2-7, is as follows: KAGVTQTPRYLIKTRGQQVTLSCSPISGHRSVSWYQQTPGQGLQFLFEYFSETQRNKGNFPGRFSGRQFSNSRSEMNVSTLELGDSALYLCASSDMGSSYEQYFGPGTRLTVT.

This clone came up once. V gene TRBV6-5 combines with J gene TRBJ2-3; 7 bases align to TRBD2. CDR3 size: 14 residues. After removal of 6 bases from V and 8 bases from J, the junction contained 11 bases not matched to a gene. Germline lookup yields CDR1 MNHEY and CDR2 SVGAGI. The CDR3 DNA is TGTGCCAGCAGGCGCAGGGAAGGGGAGGGTACGCAGTATTTT. As protein: CASRRREGEGTQYF.

The rearrangement links TRBV9 to TRBJ2-1; TRBD2 matches 8 bases. Germline CDR1 SGDLS, CDR2 YYNGEE. With V trimmed by 1 base and J by 9 bases, 9 bases remained unmatched. This CDR3 spans 15 amino acids. For the CDR3, the DNA is TGTGCCAGCAGCGTAACGGGGGGGTCTGGTCGTGAGCAGTTCTTC. It codes for CASSVTGGSGREQFF.

The chain has TRBV5-1 and TRBJ2-7; TRBD2 aligns across 12 bases. Germline V gene sequence: CDR1 SGHRS, CDR2 YFSETQ. This CDR3 region has 16 residues. V trimming: 2 bases; J trimming: 2 bases; junction bases outside the gene matches: 5. Written as DNA, the CDR3 is TGCGCCAGCAGCTTAACTAGCGGGGGGCTGACCTACGAGCAGTACTTC. Translation gives CASSLTSGGLTYEQYF.

This clone came up once. The V call is TRBV4-3, the J call TRBJ2-3, with TRBD2 matching 8 bases. V was pared by 1 base and J by 5 bases, with 2 bases of the junction left unmatched. Germline-derived CDR1 and CDR2 are LGHNA and YSLEER. CDR3 size: 14 residues. CDR3 nucleotide sequence: TGCGCCAGCAGCCAAGCCCGGGGGGGAGATACGCAGTATTTT. Protein: CASSQARGGDTQYF.

The rearrangement uses TRBV6-2 or TRBV6-3 and TRBJ1-6; 7 bases are shared with TRBD1. The CDR3 totals 14 residues. The V gene's germline CDR1 is MNHEY and CDR2 SVGEGT. The J segment lost 9 bases and the V segment lost 6 bases, leaving 8 bases of the junction unmatched. The CDR3 DNA is TGTGCCAGCAGCTTCACAGGGGTGGGTTCACCCCTCCACTTT. Protein product: CASSFTGVGSPLHF.

This clone was recorded a few times. The chain combines TRBV15 with TRBJ1-1, with D possibly TRBD1 on 6 matching bases. This CDR3 is 15 amino acids long. CDR1 is LNHNV and CDR2 is YYDKDF in the germline V gene (reference sequence). Trimming cost V 3 bases and J 5 bases, with 16 bases left between them. The CDR3 DNA is TGTGCCACCAGCAGGGGGGGGCTAGAGCGAACTGAAGCTTTCTTT. Translation gives CATSRGGLERTEAFF.

The chain recombines TRBV9 with TRBJ1-2; D is unclear. CDR1 SGDLS and CDR2 YYNGEE come from the germline V gene. V was trimmed by 0 bases and J by 8 bases, leaving 11 bases between them. The CDR3 has 13 amino acids. CDR3 bases: TGTGCCAGCAGCGTAGCGGGAGGTGAAGGCTACACCTTC. It codes for CASSVAGGEGYTF.

The chain employs TRBV6-5 and TRBJ1-1, with D perhaps matching TRBD1 (5 bases). V lost 3 bases to trimming and J lost 4 bases, with 12 bases between them. In germline, CDR1 is MNHEY, CDR2 SVGAGI. The CDR3 is 14 residues long. The CDR3 region is CASSYGGVRTEAFF. The CDR3 DNA sequence: TGTGCCAGCAGTTATGGAGGGGTACGCACTGAAGCTTTCTTT.

The rearrangement joins TRBV5-1 to TRBJ2-7; TRBD1 aligns across 8 bases. The trim removed 0 bases at V and 3 bases at J, leaving 14 bases unmatched. The V gene's germline CDR1 is SGHRS and CDR2 YFSETQ. This CDR3 contains 18 residues. The CDR3, as DNA: TGCGCCAGCAGCTTGGGACGGACAGGGTTGAAACTGGGCTACGAGCAGTACTTC. Translation: CASSLGRTGLKLGYEQYF.